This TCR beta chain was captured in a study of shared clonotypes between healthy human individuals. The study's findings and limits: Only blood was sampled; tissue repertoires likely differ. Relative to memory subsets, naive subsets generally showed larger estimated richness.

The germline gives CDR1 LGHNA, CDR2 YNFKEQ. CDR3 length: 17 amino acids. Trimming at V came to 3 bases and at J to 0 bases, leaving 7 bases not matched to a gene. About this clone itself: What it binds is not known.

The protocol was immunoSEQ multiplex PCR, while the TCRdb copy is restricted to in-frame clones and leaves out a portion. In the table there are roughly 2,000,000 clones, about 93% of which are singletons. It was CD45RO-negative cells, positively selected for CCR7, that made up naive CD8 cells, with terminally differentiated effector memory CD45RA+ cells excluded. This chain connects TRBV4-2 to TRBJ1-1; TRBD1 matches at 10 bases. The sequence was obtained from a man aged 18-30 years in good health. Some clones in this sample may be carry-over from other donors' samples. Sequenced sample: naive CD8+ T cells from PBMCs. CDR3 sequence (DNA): TGTGCCAGCAGCCACCCGGGACAGGGGAGTTTGAACACTGAAGCTTTCTTT. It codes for CASSHPGQGSLNTEAFF.